This record covers a single TCR beta chain. The antigen is undetermined. Time point defined: after dendritic cell vaccination, including at tumor progression/relapse. Selection required adequate fresh-frozen tumor tissue plus more than two years' survival data. Trimming took 0 bases from V and 6 from J; bases not matched to a gene: 13. The germline CDR1 and CDR2 sequences are LGHNA and YNFKEQ. The length of the CDR3 is 17 residues. Primers: 60 V beta forward and 13 J beta reverse. Method: immunoSEQ multiplex PCR; TCRdb's copy keeps in-frame clones and lacks some. The sample includes about 76,000 clones, 80% to 90% of them seen just once. This sample is drawn from a study of glioma-infiltrating T cells after dendritic cell vaccination. Study-wide results and limits: Patients with more pretreatment TILs had longer time to progression and survival.

The V gene is TRBV4-2, the J gene TRBJ2-7, with 8 nucleotides matching TRBD2. The sequencing here drew on blood, taken after dendritic cell vaccination. The clonotype comes from a human donor with glioblastoma. The CDR3 sequence: CASSQDVRVDRGGEQYF. The CDR3 region has the DNA TGTGCCAGCAGCCAAGATGTGCGGGTGGACCGGGGGGGCGAGCAGTACTTC.